One and the same sample provided the 20 T cell receptor beta chains below, sequenced in a study of T cell responses to AZD1222 COVID-19 vaccine. Method: immunoSEQ multiplex PCR; TCRdb's copy keeps in-frame clones and lacks some. The table has around 100,000 clones, 93% seen once. Sequenced material: peripheral blood, taken on day 0 of AZD1222 vaccination. Source of these receptors: an adult in good health.

The gene calls are TRBV18 and TRBJ2-7, with 9 bases lining up with TRBD1. The V gene end was trimmed by 6 bases and the J gene end by 0 bases; junction bases not matched to a gene: 6. The CDR3 covers 15 residues. Germline assignment: CDR1 KGHSH and CDR2 LQKENI. The CDR3: CASSPGTGSSYEQYF. The CDR3 bases are TGTGCCAGCTCCCCCGGGACAGGGAGCTCCTACGAGCAGTACTTC.

The chain links TRBV14 to TRBJ2-7; D is possibly TRBD2 (7 bases). The CDR3 extends over 22 amino acids. The V end lost 6 bases, the J end lost 3 bases, and 39 bases lay between the germline ends. Looked up from germline, CDR1 is SGHDN and CDR2 is FVKESK. CDR3 nucleotide sequence: TGTGCCAGCAGTCCAAGAACCGGGACGTGGCAGGGGACTACCTTTTCCTTCTACGAGCAGTACTTC. Its protein is CASSPRTGTWQGTTFSFYEQYF.

DNA for the CDR3: TGTGCCAGCTCACTGTCAGGGAATGAAAAACTGTTTTTT. It codes for CASSLSGNEKLFF. V gene TRBV18 combines with J gene TRBJ1-4, with D perhaps TRBD1 (5 bases). V was cut by 4 bases and J by 5 bases, with 8 bases left in between. The CDR3 loop spans 13 amino acids. Looked up from germline, CDR1 is KGHSH and CDR2 is LQKENI. Full variable domain (outside the CDR3, taken from reference TRBV18 and TRBJ1-4): NAGVMQNPRHLVRRRGQEARLRCSPMKGHSHVYWYRQLPEEGLKFMVYLQKENIIDESGMPKERFSAEFPKEGPSILRIQQVVRGDSAAYFCASSLSGNEKLFFGSGTQLSVL.

The chain joins TRBV25-1 to TRBJ2-7; 9 bases are a match to TRBD2. V was clipped by 5 bases and J by 6 bases; unmatched bases: 14. Looked up from germline, CDR1 is MGHDK and CDR2 is SYGVNS. This CDR3 is built from 16 residues. CDR3: CASSPPAGREGCEQYF. CDR3 sequence (DNA): TGTGCCAGCAGTCCCCCCGCCGGGCGGGAGGGGTGCGAGCAGTACTTC.

The gene calls are TRBV5-4 and TRBJ1-4; D unresolved. CDR1 is SGHNT and CDR2 is YYREEE in the germline V gene (reference sequence). The CDR3 consists of 14 residues. Trimming took 2 bases from V and 5 from J, leaving 10 bases between them. The chain's CDR3 is CASSLQGGNEKLFF. In DNA form, the CDR3 reads TGTGCCAGCAGCTTACAAGGTGGGAATGAAAAACTGTTTTTT.

This chain uses TRBV30 with TRBJ2-4; D gene unclear. This CDR3 comprises 15 residues. CDR1 GTSNPN and CDR2 SVGIG come from the germline V gene (reference sequence). Deletions cut 6 bases from V and 1 base from J, with 16 bases between. DNA of the CDR3: TGTGCCTGCGGGCTTGGCGATTGGGCCAAAAACATTCAGTACTTC. This codes for CACGLGDWAKNIQYF. Supplemented by reference TRBV30 and TRBJ2-4, the full variable domain reads SQTIHQWPATLVQPVGSPLSLECTVEGTSNPNLYWYRQAAGRGLQLLFYSVGIGQISSEVPQNLSASRPQDRQFILSSKKLLLSDSGFYLCACGLGDWAKNIQYFGAGTRLSVL.

J is TRBJ1-2 and V is TRBV28, with TRBD1 identical over 8 bases. CDR3 length: 15 residues. V lost 2 bases, J lost 2 bases, and 4 bases stayed unmatched. Per the germline V gene, CDR1 is MDHEN and CDR2 is SYDVKM. CDR3 nucleotide sequence: TGTGCCAGCAGTTTACCGGGACAGGAGAACTATGGCTACACCTTC. This codes for CASSLPGQENYGYTF.

This chain uses TRBV3-1 (or the pseudogene TRBV3-2) with TRBJ1-6; D not resolved. Trimming left V 1 base short and J 8 bases short, with 3 bases between. CDR1 and CDR2 from the germline V gene are LGHDT and YNNKEL (reference sequence). The CDR3 contains 12 residues. The chain's CDR3 is CASSQGDSPLHF. Written as DNA, the CDR3 is TGTGCCAGCAGCCAAGGGGATTCACCCCTCCACTTT.

The chain employs TRBV18 and TRBJ2-1, with D hard to call. This CDR3 contains 13 residues. Trimming took 3 bases from V and 4 from J, leaving 7 bases between them. Germline CDR1 is KGHSH and CDR2 is LQKENI. DNA of the CDR3: TGTGCCAGCTCACCCAGACTGTACAATGAGCAGTTCTTC. Translation: CASSPRLYNEQFF.

The rearrangement links TRBV5-1 to TRBJ2-7; D gene ambiguous. Germline values: CDR1 SGHRS, CDR2 YFSETQ. V was cut by 3 bases and J by 5 bases, with 9 bases left in between. The CDR3 is 12 amino acids. The CDR3 loop reads CASSSDMDEQYF. The CDR3 DNA sequence: TGCGCCAGCAGCTCTGACATGGACGAGCAGTACTTC.

The chain is built from TRBV6-2 or TRBV6-3 and TRBJ2-3; 9 bases align to TRBD1. CDR3 length equals 16 residues. Trimming cost V 4 bases and J 3 bases; bases outside gene matches: 8. The germline gives CDR1 MNHEY, CDR2 SVGEGT. CDR3 DNA: TGTGCCAGCAGTTTCCTACAGGGGGCTGGGACAGATACGCAGTATTTT. Translating gives CASSFLQGAGTDTQYF.

This clone was seen only once. The chain carries TRBV2 and TRBJ1-5; D ambiguous. CDR1 is SNHLY, CDR2 FYNNEI, per germline. The CDR3 consists of 13 residues. Between the trimmed V and J ends, which lost 7 bases and 4 bases, there was a span of 11 bases. The CDR3: CASNKGGNQPQHF. The CDR3 bases are TGTGCCAGCAACAAGGGAGGGAATCAGCCCCAGCATTTT. The variable domain in full, completed from reference TRBV2 and TRBJ1-5, reads EPEVTQTPSHQVTQMGQEVILRCVPISNHLYFYWYRQILGQKVEFLVSFYNNEISEKSEIFDDQFSVERPDGSNFTLKIRSTKLEDSAMYFCASNKGGNQPQHFGDGTRLSIL.

V usage is TRBV7-9 and J usage is TRBJ1-1; no firm D call. The CDR3 runs to 14 residues. CDR1 is SEHNR and CDR2 is FQNEAQ in the germline V gene (reference sequence). The V gene lost 1 base and the J gene lost 0 bases, with 6 bases spanning the gap. The CDR3 loop reads CASSLGQVNTEAFF. CDR3 DNA sequence: TGTGCCAGCAGCTTAGGACAAGTGAACACTGAAGCTTTCTTT.

This chain uses TRBV30 with TRBJ2-5; D may be TRBD1 (6 bases). The V gene lost 6 bases and the J gene lost 0 bases, with 14 bases spanning the gap. This CDR3 is built from 14 residues. From germline, CDR1 is GTSNPN and CDR2 SVGIG (reference sequence). The CDR3 region is CACTRTVNQETQYF. The DNA of the CDR3 is TGTGCCTGTACGAGGACAGTGAACCAAGAGACCCAGTACTTC.

The rearrangement links TRBV18 to TRBJ1-2; no clear D. With 1 base removed from V and 0 bases from J, the gap between germline ends came to 9 bases. The CDR3 totals 15 residues. Per the germline V gene, CDR1 is KGHSH and CDR2 is LQKENI. This chain's CDR3 is CASSPQKDPNYGYTF. The DNA of the CDR3 is TGTGCCAGCTCACCACAGAAGGACCCTAACTATGGCTACACCTTC.

The chain uses TRBV11-2 and TRBJ2-7; 9 bases fit TRBD2. This CDR3 is 15 amino acids long. V lost 4 bases to trimming and J lost 3 bases; unmatched junction nucleotides: 7. In germline, CDR1 is SGHAT, CDR2 FQNNGV. CDR3 bases: TGTGCCAGCAGCTCTGCACGTAGCGGGAGCTACGAGCAGTACTTC. Translation: CASSSARSGSYEQYF.

The DNA for the CDR3 is TGTGCCAGCAGCAAAACACCGGGACATTACGAGCAGTACTTC. Its protein product is CASSKTPGHYEQYF. The V call is TRBV14, the J call TRBJ2-7; a possible D gene is TRBD1 (6 bases). Germline V gene data show CDR1 as SGHDN and CDR2 as FVKESK. The CDR3 runs to 14 residues. V was shortened by 5 bases and J by 4 bases, with 15 bases between the two germline ends.

CDR3 nucleotide sequence: TGTGCCAGCAGCCTGATTATAGCACCGGAAAAACTGTTTTTT. Amino acids: CASSLIIAPEKLFF. The chain employs TRBV3-1 (or the pseudogene TRBV3-2) and TRBJ1-4; D not resolved. Trimming cost V 4 bases and J 8 bases, with 14 bases left between them. CDR1 is LGHDT, CDR2 YNNKEL, per germline (reference sequence). The CDR3 has 14 amino acids.

The CDR3: CASSRSGNVRETQYF. The DNA of the CDR3 is TGTGCCAGCAGCCGTAGCGGGAACGTAAGAGAGACCCAGTACTTC. The chain carries TRBV7-9 and TRBJ2-5; 8 nucleotides line up with TRBD2. CDR1 SEHNR and CDR2 FQNEAQ come from the germline V gene (reference sequence). The V and J ends lost 5 bases and 4 bases, in that order; junction bases with no gene match: 9. The CDR3 consists of 15 residues.

This clone was picked up one time. The CDR3 DNA reads as TGTGCCAGCAGCGGTACAGGGGCAGACACTGAAGCTTTCTTT. Its translation is CASSGTGADTEAFF. The chain is built from TRBV9 and TRBJ1-1, with 7 bases lining up with TRBD1. CDR3 size: 14 residues. Looked up from germline, CDR1 is SGDLS and CDR2 is YYNGEE. V was clipped by 3 bases and J by 3 bases; unmatched bases: 5.